The 28 T cell receptor beta chains listed next were all sequenced from one sample in a study of T cell changes during pregnancy in multiple sclerosis. Only in-frame clones appear in the TCRdb table, and some are missing; sequencing was by immunoSEQ multiplex PCR. This sample has 25,000 to 35,000 clones, with approximately 94% found just once. The sequenced sample was CD8+ T cells from peripheral blood mononuclear cells, obtained before pregnancy. These receptors were collected from a female donor with multiple sclerosis, enrolled in a pregnancy study.

As DNA, the CDR3 is TGCGCCAGCAGTGGTTATGACGAGCAGTACTTC. It translates to CASSGYDEQYF. The chain couples TRBV10-2 to TRBJ2-7, with no clear D. Between the trimmed V and J ends, which lost 4 bases and 5 bases, there was a span of 6 bases. CDR3 size: 11 residues. Germline V gene sequence: CDR1 WSHSY, CDR2 SAAADI.

This chain links TRBV28 with TRBJ1-2; 9 bases align to TRBD1. The V gene end was trimmed by 3 bases and the J gene end by 4 bases; junction bases not matched to a gene: 6. The CDR3 runs 15 residues. Germline V lookup: CDR1 MDHEN, CDR2 SYDVKM. CDR3 protein: CASSFRLTGGYGYTF. The DNA for the CDR3 is TGTGCCAGCAGTTTTCGCCTGACAGGGGGCTATGGCTACACCTTC.

This chain uses TRBV19 with TRBJ2-2; TRBD1 agrees at 8 bases. This CDR3 contains 15 residues. The germline V gene encodes CDR1 LNHDA and CDR2 SQIVND (reference sequence). V dropped 3 bases and J dropped 4; count of bases not matched to a gene: 4. CDR3: CASSITGQGTGELFF. The CDR3 nucleotides are TGTGCCAGTAGTATCACTGGACAGGGCACCGGGGAGCTGTTTTTT.

The CDR3 here is CASSSPGRGGETQYF. The CDR3 DNA sequence: TGTGCCAGCAGCTCTCCAGGTCGTGGAGGAGAGACCCAGTACTTC. The rearrangement joins TRBV7-9 to TRBJ2-5; a weak D match, TRBD2 (5 bases). Germline V gene sequence: CDR1 SEHNR, CDR2 FQNEAQ (reference sequence). This CDR3 has 15 residues. V lost 4 bases and J 4 bases, leaving 16 bases between the germline ends.

In nucleotides, the CDR3 is TGTGCCAGCTCACCACTTAACAGGGGGCCTCTCTTAAACTCTGGAAACACCATATATTTT. Encoded protein: CASSPLNRGPLLNSGNTIYF. The genes are TRBV18 and TRBJ1-3; 9 positions agree with TRBD1. CDR1 and CDR2 (germline): KGHSH, LQKENI. This CDR3 comprises 20 residues. With 1 base clipped from V and 0 bases from J, the junction kept 13 bases outside the gene matches.

CDR3 DNA: TGCGCCAGCAGCCCAATCCCCGGGGAGCGCCAGCCCCAGCATTTT. Translation: CASSPIPGERQPQHF. The chain couples TRBV5-1 to TRBJ1-5; D is ambiguous. From germline, CDR1 is SGHRS and CDR2 YFSETQ. This CDR3 region has 15 residues. The V end was cut by 4 bases, the J end by 7 bases, with 18 bases between.

The chain couples TRBV29-1 to TRBJ2-2, with D possibly being TRBD1 (6 bases). Germline CDR1 is SQVTM and CDR2 is ANQGSEA. Trimming cost V 2 bases and J 2 bases, with 9 bases left between them. The CDR3 consists of 14 residues. CDR3 sequence reads: CSVEWDTNTGELFF. CDR3 bases: TGCAGCGTTGAATGGGACACCAACACCGGGGAGCTGTTTTTT.

This clone was recorded only once. The chain combines TRBV7-2 with TRBJ1-6, with a possible D match to TRBD1 (5 bases). The CDR3 is made up of 12 amino acids. Germline CDR1 SGHTA, CDR2 FQGNSA. V lost 8 bases and J 11 bases, leaving 13 bases between the germline ends. The DNA for the CDR3 is TGTGCCAGCGCCCCGTTAGGGGCACCCCTCCACTTT. It encodes CASAPLGAPLHF.

This clone was observed a handful of times. The gene calls are TRBV7-2 and TRBJ2-7; D gene unclear. Germline V CDR1 and CDR2: SGHTA, FQGNSA. V was shortened by 1 base and J by 2 bases, with 9 bases between the two germline ends. The CDR3 length is 14 residues. The chain's CDR3 is CASSLELFTYEQYF. CDR3 DNA: TGTGCCAGCAGCTTAGAACTCTTTACCTACGAGCAGTACTTC.

The chain is built from TRBV4-1 and TRBJ2-1; 7 bases map to TRBD2. Looked up from germline, CDR1 is MGHRA and CDR2 is YSYEKL. V lost 5 bases to trimming and J lost 2 bases; unmatched junction nucleotides: 12. CDR3 length equals 17 residues. The CDR3 region is CASSSPGSGRAYNEQFF. CDR3 in DNA: TGCGCCAGCAGCTCCCCGGGTTCTGGGAGGGCCTACAATGAGCAGTTCTTC.

The chain joins TRBV29-1 to TRBJ1-1; TRBD1 matches 7 bases. CDR1 is SQVTM and CDR2 is ANQGSEA in the germline V gene. CDR3 length: 13 residues. Germline trimming cut 8 bases from V and 1 base from J; bases unmatched to any gene: 7. CDR3 sequence: CSTRQGSNTEAFF. CDR3 DNA sequence: TGCAGCACAAGACAGGGATCGAACACTGAAGCTTTCTTT.

This sequence joins TRBV19 and TRBJ2-1; possible D gene TRBD1, 6 bases. Trimming cost V 5 bases and J 4 bases, with 12 bases left between them. This CDR3 is built from 14 residues. Per the germline V gene, CDR1 is LNHDA and CDR2 is SQIVND (reference sequence). The CDR3: CASSSGAPYNEQFF. The CDR3 DNA reads as TGTGCCAGTAGTTCAGGGGCCCCGTACAATGAGCAGTTCTTC.

The chain employs TRBV18 and TRBJ2-7, with D hard to call. This CDR3 has 16 residues. The germline V gene has CDR1 KGHSH and CDR2 LQKENI. Trimming shortened V by 3 bases and J by 0 bases, and 15 bases separated the two germline ends. The CDR3 DNA sequence: TGTGCCAGCTCACCCTTGGGCGACCCGAGCTCCTACGAGCAGTACTTC. It encodes CASSPLGDPSSYEQYF.

The genes are TRBV25-1 and TRBJ2-5; tentative D call: TRBD1 (6 bases). The germline V gene encodes CDR1 MGHDK and CDR2 SYGVNS. V dropped 6 bases and J dropped 1 base, with 15 bases sitting between them. The CDR3 consists of 15 residues. The CDR3 protein is CASSGFAGAQETQYF. The CDR3 DNA is TGTGCCAGCAGCGGATTCGCAGGGGCCCAAGAGACCCAGTACTTC.

The CDR3, as DNA: TGTGCCAGCAGCTGGGGACTAGCGGTCCAAGAGACCCAGTACTTC. It is translated as CASSWGLAVQETQYF. This chain joins TRBV7-6 and TRBJ2-5, with TRBD2 matching 11 bases. V gave up 4 bases and J gave up 1 base; unmatched junction bases: 2. This CDR3 has 15 residues. The germline CDR1 and CDR2 sequences are SGHVS and FNYEAQ.

The chain links TRBV30 to TRBJ2-5, with 10 bases fitting TRBD2. Germline V gives CDR1 GTSNPN, CDR2 SVGIG (reference sequence). With 8 bases clipped from V and 3 bases from J, the junction kept 12 bases outside the gene matches. The CDR3 runs to 15 residues. CDR3 in amino acids: CATTRWTSGKETQYF. CDR3 in DNA: TGTGCCACCACTCGATGGACTAGCGGCAAAGAGACCCAGTACTTC.

This clone has just one count. This sequence joins TRBV29-1 and TRBJ1-1; D ambiguous. Germline loops: CDR1 SQVTM, CDR2 ANQGSEA. The CDR3 extends over 12 amino acids. Between the trimmed V and J ends, which lost 5 bases and 4 bases, there was a span of 11 bases. The CDR3 DNA is TGCAGCGTTAGCCCCTGGAGCACTGAAGCTTTCTTT. This codes for CSVSPWSTEAFF.

The chain carries TRBV4-1 and TRBJ2-7; 8 positions agree with TRBD2. CDR3 length: 16 amino acids. Losses at the gene ends were 0 bases for V and 2 bases for J; bases not matched to a gene: 6. Germline V lookup: CDR1 MGHRA, CDR2 YSYEKL. The CDR3 DNA reads as TGCGCCAGCAGCCAAGAATCAGCGGGAGCCGCCTACGAGCAGTACTTC. Its translation is CASSQESAGAAYEQYF.

The rearrangement uses TRBV6-5 and TRBJ1-1; a possible D gene is TRBD1 (6 bases). Germline CDR1 MNHEY, CDR2 SVGAGI. The CDR3 loop spans 15 amino acids. Trimming cost V 2 bases and J 3 bases, with 13 bases left between them. DNA for the CDR3: TGTGCCAGCAGTTACGTCGGGGGGCGGGACACTGAAGCTTTCTTT. Amino acid sequence: CASSYVGGRDTEAFF.

This clone came up once. The chain carries TRBV5-8 and TRBJ1-1, with unresolved D. CDR3 length: 11 residues. V shed 0 bases and J shed 8 bases, with 5 bases lying between them. Germline V gene sequence: CDR1 SGHTS, CDR2 YDEGEE. The CDR3 spells CASSLAQEAFF. In nucleotides, the CDR3 is TGTGCCAGCAGCTTGGCCCAAGAAGCTTTCTTT. The full variable domain, in which reference TRBV5-8 and TRBJ1-1 provide the parts outside the CDR3, is EAGVTQSPTHLIKTRGQQATLRCSPISGHTSVYWYQQALGLGLQFLLWYDEGEERNRGNFPPRFSGRQFPNYSSELNVNALELEDSALYLCASSLAQEAFFGQGTRLTVV.

This CDR3 reads CASTGRELAAMSYNEQFF. DNA of the CDR3: TGTGCCAGTACTGGCAGGGAACTAGCGGCGATGTCTTACAATGAGCAGTTCTTC. This chain links TRBV19 with TRBJ2-1, with TRBD2 matching over 8 bases. V was clipped by 7 bases and J by 4 bases; unmatched bases: 18. There are 18 residues in the CDR3. Germline assignment: CDR1 LNHDA and CDR2 SQIVND (reference sequence).

J is TRBJ1-1 and V is TRBV4-1; D perhaps matches TRBD1 (6 bases). Trimming took 1 base from V and 5 from J, leaving 8 bases between them. Germline V gene sequence: CDR1 MGHRA, CDR2 YSYEKL. The CDR3 contains 13 residues. CDR3 residues: CASSQVRGTEAFF. For the CDR3, the DNA is TGCGCCAGCAGCCAAGTTAGGGGGACTGAAGCTTTCTTT.

The chain joins TRBV19 to TRBJ2-7; 8 nucleotides align to TRBD1. V trimming: 3 bases; J trimming: 2 bases; junction bases outside the gene matches: 3. CDR1 and CDR2 (germline): LNHDA, SQIVND (reference sequence). This CDR3 has 14 residues. The CDR3 DNA reads as TGTGCCAGTAGTATGGGGACAGGAACCTACGAGCAGTACTTC. It translates to CASSMGTGTYEQYF.

This rearrangement joins TRBV28 to TRBJ2-7; a weak D match, TRBD2 (5 bases). The V and J ends lost 3 bases and 4 bases respectively, with 7 bases between them. Germline values: CDR1 MDHEN, CDR2 SYDVKM. The CDR3 contains 12 residues. For the CDR3, the DNA is TGTGCCAGCAGTTTTAGAGGGTACGAGCAGTACTTC. Encoded protein: CASSFRGYEQYF.

The rearrangement links TRBV6-4 to TRBJ2-2, with D uncertain. The germline CDR1 and CDR2 sequences are MRHNA and SNTAGT. This CDR3 region has 14 residues. Trimming removed 5 bases at V and 6 bases at J, with 13 bases between. The CDR3 spells CASSLTATAGELFF. The CDR3 bases are TGTGCCAGCAGTCTAACCGCAACGGCCGGGGAGCTGTTTTTT.

The table lists this clone with a count of one. V gene TRBV15 combines with J gene TRBJ2-3; D uncertain. Germline CDR1 LNHNV, CDR2 YYDKDF (reference sequence). CDR3 length: 13 residues. The ends were cut back, 0 bases at V and 2 bases at J, with 3 bases in the middle. The CDR3 sequence is CATSRDSTDTQYF. The CDR3, as DNA: TGTGCCACCAGCAGAGACTCCACAGATACGCAGTATTTT.

This chain links TRBV7-9 with TRBJ2-7; D gene ambiguous. This CDR3 comprises 12 residues. Germline V CDR1 and CDR2: SEHNR, FQNEAQ (reference sequence). V lost 2 bases and J 5 bases, leaving 7 bases between the germline ends. The CDR3 here is CASSLRSDEQYF. The DNA of the CDR3 is TGTGCCAGCAGCTTAAGGAGCGACGAGCAGTACTTC.

The genes are TRBV10-3 and TRBJ1-1; D is perhaps TRBD1 (5 bases). Per germline, CDR1 ENHRY and CDR2 SYGVKD. This CDR3 has 16 amino acids. V lost 5 bases, J lost 0 bases, and 16 bases lay in between. The CDR3 region has the DNA TGTGCCATCAGTCTGTGGATGACAGAGATGAACACTGAAGCTTTCTTT. Amino acids: CAISLWMTEMNTEAFF.